The subject of this entry is one TCR beta chain. These data are taken from a study of blood T cell repertoires in COVID-19. Study-level background: The samples span acute and convalescent COVID-19 from the United States, Italy and Spain.

Participants were aged about 18 to 100 years from approximately 25 US areas. Researchers sorted participants into cohorts using their self-reported clinical history. Germline-derived CDR1 and CDR2 are SGHDT and YYEEEE. Trimming at V came to 4 bases and at J to 9 bases, leaving 13 bases not matched to a gene. The CDR3 length is 15 residues. Per the authors' pipeline: Amplification of reference gene primers provided the estimated nucleated cell counts. The protocol was immunoSEQ multiplex PCR, while the TCRdb copy is restricted to in-frame clones and leaves out a portion. V and J calls and clone size follow that table, whereas D and trimming were derived from the DNA. This table holds over 200,000 clones, 80% to 90% found once.

What was sequenced was PBMCs or T cells enriched from blood (not recorded which). This chain links TRBV5-6 with TRBJ2-7; 10 bases line up with TRBD1. This clonotype originated in a young woman who had been exposed to COVID-19. The CDR3 DNA reads as TGTGCCAGCAGCGCTGGGACAGGGGAATCTAGGGGGCAGTACTTC. It translates to CASSAGTGESRGQYF.